This TCR beta chain originates from a study of shared clonotypes between healthy human individuals. Study-level points and caveats: Large sequencing depth failed to make sorted-subset sequencing complete, rarefaction showed. Limitation of the genetic and exposure-history diversity represented came from the few donors.

Notes on this clone: Antigen specificity is unknown.

Germline V lookup: CDR1 SGDLS, CDR2 YYNGEE. Trimming took 0 bases from V and 5 from J, leaving 14 bases between them. The CDR3 sequence is 16 residues long. Assay used: immunoSEQ multiplex PCR; TCRdb lists only in-frame clones, some missing. The data show 80,000 to 100,000 clones, almost 70% seen once. All donors qualified as healthy HIV-negative adults and had experienced no recent acute infections or vaccinations. This receptor was identified in a young man in good health. What was sequenced was memory CD8+ T cells sorted from blood. As to subset: CD45RO+ cells pooled with CCR7-negative TemRA cells. The gene calls are TRBV9 and TRBJ2-2, with no clear D. The CDR3 region is CASSVEVSFLTGELFF. CDR3 bases: TGTGCCAGCAGCGTAGAGGTTAGCTTTTTGACCGGGGAGCTGTTTTTT.